One and the same sample provided the 10 T cell receptor beta chains below, sequenced in a study of T-cell reconstitution after alpha-beta-depleted transplantation in children. Preparation of the TCRbeta library was carried out with unique molecular identifiers. TCRdb re-called the PCR reads with MiXCR, one entry per CDR3 protein. The sample shows 450,000 to 500,000 distinct CDR3 sequences, about 12% of them seen only once. Source: PBMCs from the stem cell graft donor, taken from the stem cell graft. Source of these receptors: a human donor who donated a stem cell graft to a child with combined immunodeficiency.

This clonotype was seen repeatedly, ten times or more. The rearrangement links TRBV13 to TRBJ2-2; D gene uncertain. CDR1 is PRHDT, CDR2 FYEKMQ, per germline (reference sequence). The CDR3 contains 16 residues. Trimming took off 0 bases at V and 3 bases at J, with 11 bases between the two ends. CDR3 amino acids: CASSLGLGGDTGELFF. The CDR3 bases are TGTGCCAGCAGCTTAGGGCTAGGCGGTGACACCGGGGAGCTGTTTTTT.

The chain carries TRBV7-3 and TRBJ2-2; 7 bases match TRBD1. Per the germline V gene, CDR1 is SGHTA and CDR2 is FQGTGA. Trimming removed 5 bases from V and 6 bases from J; junction bases left unmatched: 15. The CDR3 runs to 17 residues. The CDR3 region is CASSRDRAPFIAGELFF. As DNA, the CDR3 is TGTGCCAGCAGCCGAGACAGGGCCCCATTTATAGCCGGGGAGCTGTTTTTT.

This chain uses TRBV5-4 with TRBJ2-3; D is unresolved. Germline CDR1 reads SGHNT; CDR2 reads YYREEE (reference sequence). This CDR3 region has 12 residues. V shed 9 bases and J shed 3 bases, with 11 bases lying between them. This chain's CDR3 is CAITNWTDTQYF. As DNA, the CDR3 is TGTGCCATCACAAATTGGACAGATACGCAGTATTTT.

There are a few counts of this clonotype. J is TRBJ1-5 and V is TRBV25-1; D remains unclear. V shed 5 bases and J shed 6 bases, with 14 bases lying between them. Germline lookup yields CDR1 MGHDK and CDR2 SYGVNS. The CDR3 is 14 amino acids. As DNA, the CDR3 is TGTGCCAGCAGTCCTGGAGGGAGAAGTCAGCCCCAGCATTTT. Translated: CASSPGGRSQPQHF.

The V and J genes are TRBV7-8 and TRBJ2-7; D ambiguous. CDR3 size: 14 residues. The V end was cut by 8 bases, the J end by 2 bases, with 16 bases between. CDR1 and CDR2 from the germline V gene are SGHVS and FQNEAQ. The CDR3 sequence: CASGLRWSAYEQYF. The CDR3, as DNA: TGTGCCAGCGGGTTGAGGTGGAGTGCCTACGAGCAGTACTTC.

On this clonotype: Relative to the germline gene, one junction end is altered; a read error may explain this. The chain couples TRBV7-7 to TRBJ2-5, with a tentative D call TRBD1 (5 bases). The CDR3 consists of 15 residues. CDR1 and CDR2 (germline): SSHAT, FNYEAQ (reference sequence). The CDR3 bases are TGTGCTAGCACCCTAAACCAGGGCGTCCAAGAGACCCAGTACTTC. It encodes CASTLNQGVQETQYF. The full variable domain, with the rest looked up from reference TRBV7-7 and TRBJ2-5, is GAGVSQSPRYKVTKRGQDVTLRCDPISSHATLYWYQQALGQGPEFLTYFNYEAQPDKSGLPSDRFSAERPEGSISTLTIQRTEQRDSAMYRCASTLNQGVQETQYFGPGTRLLVL.

This clonotype was counted many times. This chain joins TRBV27 and TRBJ2-1; 8 bases map to TRBD1. V was pared by 3 bases and J by 7 bases, with 5 bases of the junction left unmatched. The CDR3 consists of 14 residues. Germline values: CDR1 MNHEY, CDR2 SMNVEV (reference sequence). DNA for the CDR3: TGTGCCAGCAGTTTCAGGGGGCGCTTGAATGAGCAGTTCTTC. Translated, it gives CASSFRGRLNEQFF.

The V call is TRBV6-1, the J call TRBJ2-1; 7 bases agree with TRBD1. CDR1 MNHNS and CDR2 SASEGT come from the germline V gene. The CDR3 is made up of 14 amino acids. J was trimmed by 7 bases and V by 6 bases; bases with no gene match: 9. CDR3 in amino acids: CASSPGQAMNEQFF. Here the CDR3 DNA reads TGTGCCAGCAGCCCCGGACAGGCAATGAATGAGCAGTTCTTC.

This clonotype occurred many times. J is TRBJ2-7 and V is TRBV12-3 or TRBV12-4, with a weak D call TRBD1 (6 bases). There are 14 residues in the CDR3. The V end lost 2 bases, the J end lost 3 bases, and 11 bases lay between the germline ends. CDR3 in DNA: TGTGCCAGCAGTTTATGGGACACCCTCTACGAGCAGTACTTC. It translates to CASSLWDTLYEQYF.

In this sample, this clonotype turned up a few times. The chain links TRBV12-3 or TRBV12-4 to TRBJ1-1, with a weak D call TRBD1 (5 bases). Trimming took off 3 bases at V and 7 bases at J, with 9 bases between the two ends. The CDR3 has 12 residues. The CDR3 nucleotides read TGTGCCAGCAGTTTCTCAGGGCTTGAAGCTTTCTTT. Its translation is CASSFSGLEAFF.